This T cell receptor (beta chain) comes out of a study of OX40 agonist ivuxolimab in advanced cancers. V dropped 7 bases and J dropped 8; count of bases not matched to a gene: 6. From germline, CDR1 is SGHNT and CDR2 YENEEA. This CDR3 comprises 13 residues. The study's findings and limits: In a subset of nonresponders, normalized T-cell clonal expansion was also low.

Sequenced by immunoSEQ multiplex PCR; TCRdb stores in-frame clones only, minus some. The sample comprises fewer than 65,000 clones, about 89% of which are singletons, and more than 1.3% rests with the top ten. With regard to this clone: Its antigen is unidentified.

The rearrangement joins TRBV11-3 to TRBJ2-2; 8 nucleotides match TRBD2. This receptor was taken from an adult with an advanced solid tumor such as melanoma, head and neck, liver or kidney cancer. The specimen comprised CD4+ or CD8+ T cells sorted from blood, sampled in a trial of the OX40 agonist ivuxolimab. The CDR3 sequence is CASNRGGSGELFF. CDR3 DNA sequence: TGTGCCAGCAATCGGGGGGGCTCTGGGGAGCTGTTTTTT.